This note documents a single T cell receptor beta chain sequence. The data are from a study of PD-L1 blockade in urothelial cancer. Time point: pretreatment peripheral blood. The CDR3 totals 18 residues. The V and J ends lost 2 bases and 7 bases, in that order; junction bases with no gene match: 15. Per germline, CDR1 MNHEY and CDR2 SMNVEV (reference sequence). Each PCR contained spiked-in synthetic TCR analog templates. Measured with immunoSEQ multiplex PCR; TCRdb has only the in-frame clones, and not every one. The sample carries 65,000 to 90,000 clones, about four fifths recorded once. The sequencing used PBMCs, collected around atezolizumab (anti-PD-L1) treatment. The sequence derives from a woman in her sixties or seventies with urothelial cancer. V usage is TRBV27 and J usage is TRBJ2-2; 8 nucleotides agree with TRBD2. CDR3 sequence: CASSLAGGGSRVFGELFF. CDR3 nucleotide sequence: TGTGCCAGCAGTTTAGCGGGAGGCGGGTCCCGAGTGTTCGGGGAGCTGTTTTTT.